The 17 T cell receptor beta chains below come from one sample, sequenced in a study of T-cell reconstitution after alpha-beta-depleted transplantation in children (dated by TCRdb to 2016 to 2018). The library was produced with PCR. The sequencing machine was an Illumina HiSeq 2500. TCR library preparation used molecular barcoding, with unique molecular identifiers applied to normalize quantification of the TCRbeta repertoire. The public sequencing data were trimmed at Q25 with fastp and processed into clonotypes with MiXCR by TCRdb, which kept only in-frame beta chains. Under each unique CDR3 protein, matching rows form one entry showing the most common genes and DNA. The sample table contains about 1,000,000 distinct CDR3 sequences; only one count was recorded for about 29% of them. The top ten hold roughly 31% of the sample. This specimen's treatment or condition label, per the study, means: allogeneic hematopoietic cell transplantation with graft depleted of TCRalphabeta T cells and CD19 B cells.

This specimen consisted of PBMCs, mostly from graft donor cells, obtained 360 days after TCRalphabeta/CD19-depleted stem cell transplant. The receptors here all came from a boy less than two years old who had a stem cell transplant for SCID, so the T cells may come from the graft donor.

The V call is TRBV5-1, the J call TRBJ2-1; TRBD1 matches 8 bases. The V gene's germline CDR1 is SGHRS and CDR2 YFSETQ. V lost 0 bases to trimming and J lost 5 bases; unmatched junction nucleotides: 7. This CDR3 spans 16 amino acids. The CDR3 here is CASSLGTGTPHNEQFF. The DNA of the CDR3 is TGCGCCAGCAGCTTGGGGACAGGGACCCCCCACAATGAGCAGTTCTTC.

This clonotype was recorded a few times. The chain carries TRBV30 and TRBJ1-5; D is unresolved. The CDR3 extends over 14 amino acids. Germline values: CDR1 GTSNPN, CDR2 SVGIG (reference sequence). The V gene lost 0 bases and the J gene lost 2 bases, with 8 bases spanning the gap. CDR3 protein: CAWSVSQGNQPQHF. The CDR3, as DNA: TGTGCCTGGAGTGTATCGCAGGGCAATCAGCCCCAGCATTTT.

The genes are TRBV29-1 and TRBJ2-5; TRBD1 might be the D (6 bases). Germline lookup yields CDR1 SQVTM and CDR2 ANQGSEA. The ends were cut back, 8 bases at V and 3 bases at J, with 10 bases in the middle. CDR3 length equals 11 residues. The CDR3 DNA is TGCAGCCCGCGGACAGAAGAGACCCAGTACTTC. It codes for CSPRTEETQYF.

At least ten counts were recorded for this clonotype. The CDR3 bases are TGTGCCAGCAGTCAGGACTGGGGCACAGATACGCAGTATTTT. Translated: CASSQDWGTDTQYF. This chain connects TRBV7-3 to TRBJ2-3, with D possibly being TRBD2 (5 bases). V shed 6 bases and J shed 1 base, with 11 bases lying between them. The CDR3 has 14 amino acids. Germline V lookup: CDR1 SGHTA, CDR2 FQGTGA.

The chain carries TRBV12-3 or TRBV12-4 and TRBJ1-5; a weak D match, TRBD1 (6 bases). Trimming cost V 2 bases and J 3 bases, with 11 bases left between them. There are 15 residues in the CDR3. CDR3 sequence: CASSLSWTVNQPQHF. In DNA, the CDR3 is TGTGCCAGCAGTTTAAGTTGGACAGTCAATCAGCCCCAGCATTTT.

With respect to this clonotype: The CDR3 does not close with the conserved phenylalanine or tryptophan, likely indicating a read error. The chain employs TRBV20-1 and TRBJ1-6; the D gene is possibly TRBD1 (6 bases). The CDR3 is 13 residues long. CDR1 DFQATT and CDR2 SNEGSKA come from the germline V gene (reference sequence). Trimming took off 1 base at V and 8 bases at J, with 9 bases between the two ends. This chain's CDR3 is CSARGEGDSPLHC. CDR3 sequence (DNA): TGCAGTGCTAGAGGGGAGGGGGATTCACCCCTCCACTGT.

This chain links TRBV5-1 with TRBJ2-3; D call uncertain. CDR3 size: 13 residues. Germline V CDR1 and CDR2: SGHRS, YFSETQ. The ends were cut back, 1 base at V and 2 bases at J, with 5 bases in the middle. The CDR3 sequence is CASSLIYTDTQYF. The CDR3 coding sequence is TGCGCCAGCAGCTTGATCTACACAGATACGCAGTATTTT.

In regard to this clonotype: One end of the junction is discordant with germline, which a read error may explain. V gene TRBV7-2 combines with J gene TRBJ2-2; D not certain. Germline V gives CDR1 SGHTA, CDR2 FQGNSA. This CDR3 has 14 amino acids. CDR3 bases: TGTGCCAACAGCCCGGGTCCGAACACCGGGGAGCTGTTTTTT. Translated: CANSPGPNTGELFF. Full variable domain (remainder filled in from reference TRBV7-2 and TRBJ2-2): GAGVSQSPSNKVTEKGKDVELRCDPISGHTALYWYRQSLGQGLEFLIYFQGNSAPDKSGLPSDRFSAERTGGSVSTLTIQRTQQEDSAVYLCANSPGPNTGELFFGEGSRLTVL.

The chain employs TRBV7-6 and TRBJ1-1, with D uncertain. CDR1 and CDR2 (germline): SGHVS, FNYEAQ. V gave up 4 bases and J gave up 4 bases, with 10 bases separating them. CDR3 size: 13 residues. CDR3 DNA: TGTGCCAGCAGCTCAACAGTTATCACTGAAGCTTTCTTT. Translated, it gives CASSSTVITEAFF. Supplemented by reference TRBV7-6 and TRBJ1-1, the full variable domain reads GAGVSQSPRYKVTKRGQDVALRCDPISGHVSLYWYRQALGQGPEFLTYFNYEAQQDKSGLPNDRFSAERPEGSISTLTIQRTEQRDSAMYRCASSSTVITEAFFGQGTRLTVV.

The chain has TRBV20-1 and TRBJ2-7, with 9 bases lining up with TRBD1. The CDR3 loop spans 14 amino acids. Germline-derived CDR1 and CDR2 are DFQATT and SNEGSKA (reference sequence). V shed 5 bases and J 4 bases; nucleotides not matched to a gene: 9. The CDR3 here is CSAPGQGLWYEQYF. For the CDR3, the DNA is TGCAGTGCTCCGGGACAGGGTCTCTGGTACGAGCAGTACTTC.

This chain joins TRBV20-1 and TRBJ2-1; 8 positions match TRBD2. CDR1 and CDR2 from the germline V gene are DFQATT and SNEGSKA (reference sequence). Trimming at V came to 1 base and at J to 6 bases, leaving 14 bases not matched to a gene. The CDR3 runs to 17 residues. In DNA, the CDR3 is TGCAGTGCTAGAGGCAGTGGGGTTGCGGGGGGTACCAATGAGCAGTTCTTC. It yields the protein CSARGSGVAGGTNEQFF.

The chain uses TRBV12-3 or TRBV12-4 and TRBJ2-7; 7 nucleotides match TRBD1. V dropped 6 bases and J dropped 3; count of bases not matched to a gene: 11. This CDR3 contains 15 residues. Here the CDR3 DNA reads TGTGCCAGCAGCCTAAATCGACAGGGTTACTACGAGCAGTACTTC. This sequence encodes CASSLNRQGYYEQYF.

The rearrangement uses TRBV30 and TRBJ1-6, with TRBD1 as a possible D gene (5 bases). Germline-derived CDR1 and CDR2 are GTSNPN and SVGIG (reference sequence). V was pared by 3 bases and J by 9 bases, with 12 bases between. The CDR3 extends over 13 amino acids. As DNA, the CDR3 is TGTGCCTGGAGGGGGGGGAGTGGTTCACCCCTCCACTTT. The encoded protein is CAWRGGSGSPLHF.

The V and J genes are TRBV6-5 and TRBJ2-5; D is uncertain. Germline loops: CDR1 MNHEY, CDR2 SVGAGI. V was pared by 0 bases and J by 5 bases, with 7 bases between. The CDR3 loop spans 13 amino acids. The CDR3 loop reads CASSYSFSETQYF. In nucleotides, the CDR3 is TGTGCCAGCAGTTACTCGTTTTCGGAGACCCAGTACTTC.

The chain employs TRBV12-3 or TRBV12-4 and TRBJ2-3; 7 bases are shared with TRBD1. V shed 7 bases, J shed 6 bases, and the junction held 10 bases outside the gene matches. CDR3 length: 14 amino acids. The CDR3 DNA is TGTGCCAGCACGCCGGGACAGATAATGGATACGCAGTATTTT. It yields the protein CASTPGQIMDTQYF.

This clonotype has just a few counts. J is TRBJ2-5 and V is TRBV29-1; 7 bases match TRBD1. In germline, CDR1 is SQVTM, CDR2 ANQGSEA. This CDR3 contains 17 residues. The ends lost 1 base at V and 2 bases at J; junction bases unmatched: 13. CDR3 sequence: CSVEGRRLPGQQETQYF. The CDR3 coding sequence is TGCAGCGTTGAAGGAAGGAGGCTGCCGGGACAGCAAGAGACCCAGTACTTC.

V gene TRBV20-1 combines with J gene TRBJ2-3; 7 bases are shared with TRBD2. The junction had 6 bases not matched to a gene; V was cut back by 0 bases and J by 6 bases. Germline assignment: CDR1 DFQATT and CDR2 SNEGSKA (reference sequence). This CDR3 spans 14 amino acids. This chain's CDR3 is CSARDWGGLDTQYF. The DNA of the CDR3 is TGCAGTGCTAGAGATTGGGGGGGGTTGGATACGCAGTATTTT.